The 29 T cell receptor beta chains reported below all come from one sample, sequenced in a study of CD8+ T cells in alopecia areata. RNA was extracted and reverse transcribed into cDNA as the sequencing template. Clones were read by immunoSEQ multiplex PCR, and TCRdb kept only the in-frame ones, dropping some. This table holds 90,000 to 100,000 clones, 41% found once. The specimen sequenced was CD4+ T cells sorted from blood. These receptors originate from a human donor with alopecia areata.

This clone was seen more than once but under ten times. The chain combines TRBV11-2 with TRBJ2-3; D is possibly TRBD2 (6 bases). V was trimmed by 5 bases and J by 6 bases, leaving 21 bases between them. Germline CDR1 is SGHAT and CDR2 is FQNNGV. This CDR3 is 16 amino acids long. The CDR3 nucleotides read TGTGCCAGCAGCCTACGGGGCGGTGGCGGAGGGGATACGCAGTATTTT. This encodes CASSLRGGGGGDTQYF.

This clone has more than one count but fewer than ten. CDR3 protein: CASSPTQTSFHEQFF. The CDR3 bases are TGTGCCAGCAGCCCCACCCAGACTAGCTTCCATGAGCAGTTCTTC. The chain joins TRBV7-8 to TRBJ2-1, with 7 bases lining up with TRBD2. J lost 8 bases, V lost 5 bases, and 12 bases had no gene match. The germline gives CDR1 SGHVS, CDR2 FQNEAQ. There are 15 residues in the CDR3.

This clone was seen a handful of times. V usage is TRBV18 and J usage is TRBJ2-3, with D perhaps TRBD2 (5 bases). The CDR3 consists of 13 residues. Germline V gene sequence: CDR1 KGHSH, CDR2 LQKENI. Trimming took 2 bases from V and 7 from J, leaving 10 bases between them. The CDR3 loop is CASSPFGDNTQYF. CDR3 bases: TGTGCCAGCTCACCATTCGGGGATAATACGCAGTATTTT.

This chain joins TRBV18 and TRBJ2-5, with no clear D. The CDR3 is made up of 13 amino acids. In germline, CDR1 is KGHSH, CDR2 LQKENI. V was cut by 3 bases and J by 2 bases, with 7 bases left in between. CDR3 amino acids: CASSPRRQETQYF. In nucleotides, the CDR3 is TGTGCCAGCTCACCCCGCAGGCAAGAGACCCAGTACTTC.

This chain links TRBV29-1 with TRBJ1-1; D may be TRBD1 (5 bases). V was pared by 6 bases and J by 5 bases, with 10 bases between. Per the germline V gene, CDR1 is SQVTM and CDR2 is ANQGSEA. CDR3 length equals 11 residues. CDR3 in DNA: TGCAGCGTACGGGGACCGACTGAAGCTTTCTTT. The encoded protein is CSVRGPTEAFF.

This clone has a handful of counts. This sequence joins TRBV4-1 and TRBJ2-2; 9 nucleotides align to TRBD2. CDR3 length: 19 amino acids. Germline V gene lookup returns CDR1 MGHRA and CDR2 YSYEKL. J gave up 2 bases and V 4 bases, and 14 bases lay outside the gene matches. CDR3 region: CASSLPPRSGRPNTGELFF. CDR3 nucleotides: TGCGCCAGCAGCCTCCCCCCGAGGAGCGGGAGGCCTAACACCGGGGAGCTGTTTTTT.

The genes are TRBV29-1 and TRBJ2-7; D might be TRBD1 or TRBD2, each matching 5 bases. Deletions cut 6 bases from V and 1 base from J, with 13 bases between. Germline CDR1 reads SQVTM; CDR2 reads ANQGSEA. The CDR3 totals 13 residues. The CDR3 reads CSVWDGKSYEQYF. The CDR3 nucleotides read TGCAGCGTCTGGGACGGGAAATCCTACGAGCAGTACTTC.

V is TRBV29-1 and J is TRBJ2-1; possibly TRBD1 for D (5 bases). CDR1 is SQVTM, CDR2 ANQGSEA, per germline. The V end lost 0 bases, the J end lost 6 bases, and 12 bases lay between the germline ends. The CDR3 spans 14 residues. The CDR3 loop reads CSVEDLEGANEQFF. The CDR3 DNA sequence: TGCAGCGTTGAAGATCTGGAAGGGGCCAATGAGCAGTTCTTC.

The chain links TRBV6-5 to TRBJ2-7; 10 nucleotides align to TRBD1. The CDR3 has 15 amino acids. Germline V gene data show CDR1 as MNHEY and CDR2 as SVGAGI. The V gene end was trimmed by 7 bases and the J gene end by 2 bases; junction bases not matched to a gene: 8. The CDR3 region has the DNA TGTGCCAGCATAAGGAGTGGGACAGGGGCCTACGAGCAGTACTTC. This gives the protein CASIRSGTGAYEQYF.

In its sample, this clone was seen a few times. The junction shows a germline mismatch at one end, possibly a read error. This chain uses TRBV7-2 with TRBJ2-3, with D perhaps matching TRBD1 or TRBD2 (5 bases each). CDR1 SGHTA and CDR2 FQGNSA come from the germline V gene. The CDR3 is made up of 14 amino acids. The CDR3 nucleotides are TGTGCCAGCAGCTTATGGGGGAGCAAAGATACGCAGTATTTT. The encoded protein is CASSLWGSKDTQYF. Using reference TRBV7-2 and TRBJ2-3 for the parts outside the CDR3, the full variable domain is GAGVSQSPSNKVTEKGKDVELRCDPISGHTALYWYRQSLGQGLEFLIYFQGNSAPDKSGLPSDRFSAERTGGSVSTLTIQRTQQEDSAVYLCASSLWGSKDTQYFGPGTRLTVL.

The chain combines TRBV5-1 with TRBJ2-1; TRBD1 matches at 7 bases. The ends lost 4 bases at V and 7 bases at J; junction bases unmatched: 8. The germline gives CDR1 SGHRS, CDR2 YFSETQ. This CDR3 contains 14 residues. CDR3 sequence (DNA): TGCGCCAGCAGCCGGGACAGAGTATGGAATGAGCAGTTCTTC. This codes for CASSRDRVWNEQFF.

This sequence joins TRBV5-6 and TRBJ2-7; 10 bases line up with TRBD1. The germline V gene has CDR1 SGHDT and CDR2 YYEEEE. Trimming cost V 5 bases and J 3 bases; bases outside gene matches: 8. The CDR3 loop spans 15 amino acids. CDR3 sequence reads: CASSPTGTGDYEQYF. In DNA form, the CDR3 reads TGTGCCAGCAGTCCAACCGGGACAGGGGACTACGAGCAGTACTTC.

This chain uses TRBV7-2 with TRBJ1-1; weak D call: TRBD1 (5 bases). The V end lost 2 bases, the J end lost 4 bases, and 14 bases lay between the germline ends. The V gene's germline CDR1 is SGHTA and CDR2 FQGNSA. This CDR3 is built from 15 residues. The CDR3 spells CASSLSFRVATEAFF. The CDR3 DNA follows: TGTGCCAGCAGCTTATCGTTCAGGGTTGCCACTGAAGCTTTCTTT.

This clone was counted only a few times. CDR3: CASTRPRGGPDTQYF. The CDR3 DNA is TGTGCCAGCACGAGGCCGCGGGGGGGCCCAGATACGCAGTATTTT. The chain recombines TRBV28 with TRBJ2-3, with 9 bases lining up with TRBD2. There are 15 residues in the CDR3. V was pared by 7 bases and J by 4 bases, with 9 bases of the junction left unmatched. Germline V gene sequence: CDR1 MDHEN, CDR2 SYDVKM.

This clone was seen more than once but under ten times. Distinct nucleotide sequences in the sample also encode this CDR3. The chain links TRBV9 to TRBJ2-1; a possible D gene is TRBD1 (6 bases). The V gene's germline CDR1 is SGDLS and CDR2 YYNGEE. This CDR3 is built from 15 residues. Trimming shortened V by 2 bases and J by 4 bases, and 13 bases separated the two germline ends. CDR3 in amino acids: CASSVRDISYNEQFF. CDR3 bases: TGTGCCAGCAGCGTCAGGGACATAAGTTACAATGAGCAGTTCTTC.

This clone was recorded a few times. The V and J genes are TRBV6-6 and TRBJ2-5; tentatively, D is TRBD1 (5 bases). Germline CDR1 MNHNY, CDR2 SVGAGI (reference sequence). V shed 1 base and J shed 1 base, with 10 bases lying between them. The CDR3 extends over 15 amino acids. CDR3 nucleotide sequence: TGTGCCAGCAGTTACTTAACAGGTCCCCAAGAGACCCAGTACTTC. This sequence encodes CASSYLTGPQETQYF.

This clone was found a few times. This sequence joins TRBV10-2 and TRBJ2-1; D perhaps matches TRBD1 (6 bases). Trimming removed 10 bases at V and 6 bases at J, with 19 bases between. The CDR3 extends over 14 amino acids. CDR1 and CDR2 (germline): WSHSY, SAAADI. CDR3 amino acids: CATKRLTGSNEQFF. Here the CDR3 DNA reads TGCGCCACCAAGAGACTAACAGGGTCCAATGAGCAGTTCTTC.

The V call is TRBV4-2, the J call TRBJ2-7; possible D gene TRBD2, 5 bases. The ends were cut back, 3 bases at V and 0 bases at J, with 6 bases in the middle. Germline V lookup: CDR1 LGHNA, CDR2 YNFKEQ. The CDR3 spans 13 residues. CDR3 region: CASSHDYSYEQYF. In DNA, the CDR3 is TGTGCCAGCAGCCATGACTACTCCTACGAGCAGTACTTC.

This clone was observed a handful of times. This chain joins TRBV5-4 and TRBJ2-3; the match to TRBD1 covers 7 bases. Per the germline V gene, CDR1 is SGHNT and CDR2 is YYREEE (reference sequence). This CDR3 spans 16 amino acids. The V and J ends lost 5 bases and 4 bases, in that order; junction bases with no gene match: 13. CDR3 in amino acids: CASSKPGQRSPDTQYF. As DNA, the CDR3 is TGTGCCAGCAGTAAACCGGGACAGAGGTCCCCAGATACGCAGTATTTT.

This chain joins TRBV29-1 and TRBJ2-5; D unresolved. The CDR3 sequence is 12 residues long. Germline-derived CDR1 and CDR2 are SQVTM and ANQGSEA. V was shortened by 7 bases and J by 4 bases, with 13 bases between the two germline ends. CDR3 loop: CSADGVGETQYF. CDR3 sequence (DNA): TGCAGCGCGGATGGGGTCGGAGAGACCCAGTACTTC.

This clone appeared a few times. V gene TRBV10-2 combines with J gene TRBJ2-1; 10 nucleotides match TRBD2. V shed 3 bases, J shed 0 bases, and the junction held 5 bases outside the gene matches. CDR1 is WSHSY, CDR2 SAAADI, per germline. This CDR3 is 17 amino acids long. In nucleotides, the CDR3 is TGCGCCAGCAGTGATCCGGGACTAGCGAGCTCCTACAATGAGCAGTTCTTC. Translating it yields CASSDPGLASSYNEQFF.

The rearrangement links TRBV10-3 to TRBJ1-2, with D possibly TRBD1 on 6 matching bases. CDR3 length: 13 amino acids. V was trimmed by 3 bases and J by 6 bases, leaving 11 bases between them. Germline V gives CDR1 ENHRY, CDR2 SYGVKD. CDR3 residues: CAISDQGPDGYTF. The CDR3 DNA is TGTGCCATCAGTGACCAGGGGCCGGATGGCTACACCTTC.

In this sample, this clone turned up once. The rearrangement joins TRBV5-1 to TRBJ2-2; the D gene is possibly TRBD2 (6 bases). From germline, CDR1 is SGHRS and CDR2 YFSETQ. There are 15 residues in the CDR3. V was pared by 5 bases and J by 0 bases, with 11 bases between. The CDR3 protein is CASSQTSANTGELFF. In DNA, the CDR3 is TGCGCCAGCAGTCAGACTAGTGCGAACACCGGGGAGCTGTTTTTT.

The J gene is TRBJ2-7, the V gene TRBV30, with TRBD1 as a possible D gene (6 bases). The V and J ends lost 1 base and 4 bases respectively, with 14 bases between them. The germline V gene encodes CDR1 GTSNPN and CDR2 SVGIG (reference sequence). This CDR3 is built from 14 residues. CDR3 sequence (DNA): TGTGCCTGGAGTGACGGCAGGGGTAGATACGAGCAGTACTTC. Amino acid sequence: CAWSDGRGRYEQYF. Together with reference TRBV30 and TRBJ2-7, the CDR3 gives the full variable domain: SQTIHQWPATLVQPVGSPLSLECTVEGTSNPNLYWYRQAAGRGLQLLFYSVGIGQISSEVPQNLSASRPQDRQFILSSKKLLLSDSGFYLCAWSDGRGRYEQYFGPGTRLTVT.

This rearrangement joins TRBV7-9 to TRBJ1-5; D not certain. The ends were cut back, 1 base at V and 9 bases at J, with 10 bases in the middle. CDR1 is SEHNR, CDR2 FQNEAQ, per germline (reference sequence). The CDR3 totals 13 residues. The CDR3 is CASSLDVGGPQHF. In DNA, the CDR3 is TGTGCCAGCAGCTTAGATGTGGGAGGGCCCCAGCATTTT.

The V call is TRBV5-1, the J call TRBJ2-2; 10 nucleotides align to TRBD2. With 0 bases clipped from V and 5 bases from J, the junction kept 7 bases outside the gene matches. This CDR3 contains 17 residues. The germline gives CDR1 SGHRS, CDR2 YFSETQ. CDR3 coding DNA: TGCGCCAGCAGCTTGGCGCCCCTAGCGGGAGAGACCGGGGAGCTGTTTTTT. It codes for CASSLAPLAGETGELFF.

V and J are TRBV7-2 and TRBJ1-2; D may be TRBD1 (6 bases). This CDR3 is 13 amino acids long. CDR1 SGHTA and CDR2 FQGNSA come from the germline V gene. Deletions cut 6 bases from V and 1 base from J, with 9 bases between. CDR3 loop: CASSPDSNYGYTF. The CDR3 DNA reads as TGTGCCAGCAGTCCGGACAGTAACTATGGCTACACCTTC.

This clone was detected only a few times. The chain recombines TRBV7-2 with TRBJ1-4; D perhaps matches TRBD1 (5 bases). The CDR3 length is 14 residues. The V gene lost 3 bases and the J gene lost 5 bases, with 10 bases spanning the gap. Germline V gene lookup returns CDR1 SGHTA and CDR2 FQGNSA. CDR3 nucleotides: TGTGCCAGCAGCTTTTCCGGGACCAATGAAAAACTGTTTTTT. Residues: CASSFSGTNEKLFF.

In this sample, this clone turned up a few times. The chain carries TRBV7-2 and TRBJ1-1, with TRBD1 matching 9 bases. The J segment lost 5 bases and the V segment lost 5 bases, leaving 12 bases of the junction unmatched. This CDR3 has 16 amino acids. Germline values: CDR1 SGHTA, CDR2 FQGNSA. The CDR3 region is CASSLRTGTGRTEAFF. CDR3 DNA: TGTGCCAGCAGCCTCCGGACCGGGACAGGGCGAACTGAAGCTTTCTTT.